This T cell receptor (beta chain) appears in the sequencing data of a study of technical replicates of blood from a few donors. Only in-frame clones appear in the TCRdb table, and some are missing; sequencing was by immunoSEQ multiplex PCR. The data hold about 75,000 clones, with approximately 90% observed a single time. V lost 1 base to trimming and J lost 6 bases, with 16 bases between them. The V gene's germline CDR1 is LGHNA and CDR2 YNFKEQ. The CDR3 loop spans 15 amino acids. The receptor's source is a human donor in good health. Some clones in this sample may be carry-over from other donors' samples. Material: PBMCs. The chain uses TRBV4-2 and TRBJ2-7, with D perhaps TRBD1 (6 bases). CDR3 loop: CASSQGGQPPGEQYF. CDR3 DNA sequence: TGTGCCAGCAGCCAAGGAGGACAGCCCCCGGGCGAGCAGTACTTC.